This TCR beta chain appears in the sequencing data of a study of T cells in tuberculosis. In the study overall: Samples predate treatment or fall within its first 7 days.

Time point in this sample: new active TB diagnosis, blood taken before or within 7 days of starting treatment. Assay: immunoSEQ multiplex PCR; the TCRdb copy retains only in-frame clones and omits some. The table includes some 40,000 clones, approximately 94% detected once. V dropped 0 bases and J dropped 5 bases, with 3 bases sitting between them. From germline, CDR1 is SGDLS and CDR2 YYNGEE. CDR3 length: 11 residues. The chain carries TRBV9 and TRBJ2-7; D is uncertain. This clonotype was obtained from an adult with tuberculosis. The sample here was PBMCs, taken at tuberculosis diagnosis. CDR3 sequence: CASSVADEQYF. In nucleotides, the CDR3 is TGTGCCAGCAGCGTAGCGGACGAGCAGTACTTC.